This record looks at one T cell receptor (beta chain) sequence and its context. This entry belongs to a study of human T cells and chemical hapten exposure. Background on the study: Throughout a study of approximately 25 weeks, patients underwent weekly scalp administration of diphenylcyclopropenone doses.

Trimming stripped 1 base from V and 4 bases from J, with 13 bases between. Germline loops: CDR1 SEHNR, CDR2 FQNEAQ (reference sequence). The CDR3 has 16 amino acids. Noted time point: patch test 3, about 24 weeks after DPC sensitization. Treatment indicated: therapeutic diphenylcyclopropenone sensitization with weekly scalp DPC. One entry per CDR3 protein, called by TCRdb with MiXCR from the RACE reads. The table lists 110,000 or so distinct CDR3 sequences, 34% of them singletons, with roughly 2.5% in the top ten. The receptor was isolated from a man between 40 and 49 years old with alopecia areata. Some clones in this sample may be carry-over from other donors' samples. The rearrangement joins TRBV7-9 to TRBJ2-2, with D unclear. The sample consisted of whole blood, taken in connection with sensitization to the hapten diphenylcyclopropenone (DPC). The CDR3 nucleotides are TGTGCCAGCAGCTTAGTGGCCTGGGGATCCACCGGGGAGCTGTTTTTT. Amino acids: CASSLVAWGSTGELFF.